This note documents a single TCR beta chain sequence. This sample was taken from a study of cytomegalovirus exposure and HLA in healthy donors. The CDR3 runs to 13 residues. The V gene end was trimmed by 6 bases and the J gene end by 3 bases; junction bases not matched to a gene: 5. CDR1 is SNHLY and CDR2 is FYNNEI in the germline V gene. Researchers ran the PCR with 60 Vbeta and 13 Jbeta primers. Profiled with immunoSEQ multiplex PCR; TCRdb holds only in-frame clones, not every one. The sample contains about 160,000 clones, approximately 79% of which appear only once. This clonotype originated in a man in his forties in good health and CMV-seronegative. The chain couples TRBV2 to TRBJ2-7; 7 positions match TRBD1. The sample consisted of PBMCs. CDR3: CASRRGQSYEQYF. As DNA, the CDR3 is TGTGCCAGCAGGAGGGGACAGAGCTACGAGCAGTACTTC.